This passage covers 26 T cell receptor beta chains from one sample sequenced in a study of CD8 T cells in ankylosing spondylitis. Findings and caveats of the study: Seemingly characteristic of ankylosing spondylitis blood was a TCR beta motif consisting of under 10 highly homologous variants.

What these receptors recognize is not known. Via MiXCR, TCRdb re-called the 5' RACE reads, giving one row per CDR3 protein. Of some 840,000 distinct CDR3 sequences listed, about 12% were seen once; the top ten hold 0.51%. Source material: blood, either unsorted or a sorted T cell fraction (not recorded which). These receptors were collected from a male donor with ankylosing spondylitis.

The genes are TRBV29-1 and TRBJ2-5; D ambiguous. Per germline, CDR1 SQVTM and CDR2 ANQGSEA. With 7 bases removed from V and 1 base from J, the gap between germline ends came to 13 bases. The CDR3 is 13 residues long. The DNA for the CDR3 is TGCAGCGCCCGACGGAATTTCCAAGAGACCCAGTACTTC. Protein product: CSARRNFQETQYF.

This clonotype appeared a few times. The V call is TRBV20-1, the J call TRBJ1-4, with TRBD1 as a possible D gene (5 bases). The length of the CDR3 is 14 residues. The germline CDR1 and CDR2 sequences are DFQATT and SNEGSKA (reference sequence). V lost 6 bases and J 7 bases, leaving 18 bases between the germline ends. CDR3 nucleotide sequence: TGCAGTGCCCCTAGGGGTGCTCAGGCTGAAAAACTGTTTTTT. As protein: CSAPRGAQAEKLFF.

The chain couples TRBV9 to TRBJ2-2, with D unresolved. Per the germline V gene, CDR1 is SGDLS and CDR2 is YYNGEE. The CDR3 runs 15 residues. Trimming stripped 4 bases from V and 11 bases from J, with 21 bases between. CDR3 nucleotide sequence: TGTGCCAGCAGCCCCTACGTGGGGTCCCTGGGCGAGCTGTTTTTT. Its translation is CASSPYVGSLGELFF.

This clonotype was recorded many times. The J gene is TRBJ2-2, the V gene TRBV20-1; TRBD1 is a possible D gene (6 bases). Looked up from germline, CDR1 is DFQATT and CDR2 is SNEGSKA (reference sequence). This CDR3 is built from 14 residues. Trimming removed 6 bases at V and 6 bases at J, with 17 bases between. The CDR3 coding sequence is TGCAGTGCCATTTCTAGGAAGGGGGCCGGGGAGCTGTTTTTT. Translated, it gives CSAISRKGAGELFF.

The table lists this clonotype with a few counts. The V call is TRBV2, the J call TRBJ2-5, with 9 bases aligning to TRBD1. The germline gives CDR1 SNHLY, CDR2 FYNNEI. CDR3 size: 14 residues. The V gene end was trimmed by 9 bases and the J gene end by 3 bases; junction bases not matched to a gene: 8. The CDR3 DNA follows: TGTGCCAGTCACCGGGACAGGGCTAAAGAGACCCAGTACTTC. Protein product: CASHRDRAKETQYF.

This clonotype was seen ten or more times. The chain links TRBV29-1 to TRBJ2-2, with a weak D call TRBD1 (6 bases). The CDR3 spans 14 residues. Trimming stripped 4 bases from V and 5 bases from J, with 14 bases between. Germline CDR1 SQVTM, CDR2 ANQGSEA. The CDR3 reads CSVVVRGVTGELFF. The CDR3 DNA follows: TGCAGCGTTGTGGTCAGGGGAGTTACCGGGGAGCTGTTTTTT.

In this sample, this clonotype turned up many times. CDR3 region: CASSFGQGSFGYTF. DNA for the CDR3: TGTGCCAGCAGCTTTGGGCAGGGCTCCTTTGGCTACACCTTC. The chain combines TRBV7-2 with TRBJ1-2; a possible D gene is TRBD1 (5 bases). Germline CDR1 and CDR2: SGHTA and FQGNSA. The CDR3 extends over 14 amino acids. Deletions cut 3 bases from V and 7 bases from J, with 15 bases between. Combining the CDR3 with reference TRBV7-2 and TRBJ1-2 gives the whole variable domain GAGVSQSPSNKVTEKGKDVELRCDPISGHTALYWYRQSLGQGLEFLIYFQGNSAPDKSGLPSDRFSAERTGGSVSTLTIQRTQQEDSAVYLCASSFGQGSFGYTFGSGTRLTVV.

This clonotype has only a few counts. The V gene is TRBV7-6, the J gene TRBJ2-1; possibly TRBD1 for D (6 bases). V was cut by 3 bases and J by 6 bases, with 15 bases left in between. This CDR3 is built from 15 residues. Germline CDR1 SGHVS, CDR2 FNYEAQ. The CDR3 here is CASSLQGLTGNEQFF. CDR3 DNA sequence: TGTGCCAGCAGCTTGCAGGGGCTTACTGGCAATGAGCAGTTCTTC.

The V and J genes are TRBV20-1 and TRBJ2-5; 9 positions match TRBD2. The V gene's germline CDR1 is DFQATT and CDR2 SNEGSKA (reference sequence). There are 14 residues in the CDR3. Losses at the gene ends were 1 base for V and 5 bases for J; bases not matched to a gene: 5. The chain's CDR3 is CSARGPAGGETQYF. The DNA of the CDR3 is TGCAGTGCTAGAGGGCCCGCGGGAGGGGAGACCCAGTACTTC.

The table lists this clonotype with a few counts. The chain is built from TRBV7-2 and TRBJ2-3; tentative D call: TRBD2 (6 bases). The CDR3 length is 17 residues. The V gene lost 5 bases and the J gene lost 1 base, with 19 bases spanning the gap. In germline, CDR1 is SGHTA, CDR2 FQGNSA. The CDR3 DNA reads TGTGCCAGCAGCCCCTTTCCTAGCGCCACTCGCACAGATACGCAGTATTTT. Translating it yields CASSPFPSATRTDTQYF.

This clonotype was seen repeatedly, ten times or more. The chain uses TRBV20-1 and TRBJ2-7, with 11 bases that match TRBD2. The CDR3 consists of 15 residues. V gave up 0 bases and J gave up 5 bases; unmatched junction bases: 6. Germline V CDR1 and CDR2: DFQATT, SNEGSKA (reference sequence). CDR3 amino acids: CSARELAGGNNEQYF. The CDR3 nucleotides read TGCAGTGCTAGAGAGCTAGCGGGAGGCAACAACGAGCAGTACTTC.

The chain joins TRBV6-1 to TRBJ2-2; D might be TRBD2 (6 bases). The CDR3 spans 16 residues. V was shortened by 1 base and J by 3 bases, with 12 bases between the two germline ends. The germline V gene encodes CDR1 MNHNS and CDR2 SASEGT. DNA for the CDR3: TGTGCCAGCAGTGAAGGACGCGGGATTGACACCGGGGAGCTGTTTTTT. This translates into CASSEGRGIDTGELFF.

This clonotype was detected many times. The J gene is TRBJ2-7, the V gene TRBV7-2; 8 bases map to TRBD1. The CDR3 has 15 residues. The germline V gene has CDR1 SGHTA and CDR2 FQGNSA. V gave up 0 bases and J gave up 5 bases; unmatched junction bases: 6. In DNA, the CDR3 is TGTGCCAGCAGCTTAGCCTGGACAGGGCGCAACGAGCAGTACTTC. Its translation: CASSLAWTGRNEQYF.

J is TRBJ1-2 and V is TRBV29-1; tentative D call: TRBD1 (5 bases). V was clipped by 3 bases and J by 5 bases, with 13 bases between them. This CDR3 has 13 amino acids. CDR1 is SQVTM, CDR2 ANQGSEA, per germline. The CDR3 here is CSVDRRGYYGYTF. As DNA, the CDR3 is TGCAGCGTTGACAGAAGGGGTTATTATGGCTACACCTTC.

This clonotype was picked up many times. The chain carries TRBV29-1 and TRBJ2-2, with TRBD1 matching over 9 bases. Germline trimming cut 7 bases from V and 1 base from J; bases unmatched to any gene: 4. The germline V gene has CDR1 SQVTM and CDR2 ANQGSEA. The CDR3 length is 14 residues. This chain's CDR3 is CSARDRVNTGELFF. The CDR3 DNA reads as TGCAGCGCCCGGGACAGGGTGAACACCGGGGAGCTGTTTTTT.

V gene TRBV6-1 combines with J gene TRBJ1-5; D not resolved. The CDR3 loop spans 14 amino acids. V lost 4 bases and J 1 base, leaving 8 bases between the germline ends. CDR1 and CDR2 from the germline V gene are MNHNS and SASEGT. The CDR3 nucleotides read TGTGCCAGCAGTGCACTTAGGAGCAATCAGCCCCAGCATTTT. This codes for CASSALRSNQPQHF.

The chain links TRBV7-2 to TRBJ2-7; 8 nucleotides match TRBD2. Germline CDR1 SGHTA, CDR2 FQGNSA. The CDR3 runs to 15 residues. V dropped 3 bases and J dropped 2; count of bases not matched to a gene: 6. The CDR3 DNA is TGTGCCAGCAGCTTTGTGGCAGCGGGGGCCTACGAGCAGTACTTC. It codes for CASSFVAAGAYEQYF.

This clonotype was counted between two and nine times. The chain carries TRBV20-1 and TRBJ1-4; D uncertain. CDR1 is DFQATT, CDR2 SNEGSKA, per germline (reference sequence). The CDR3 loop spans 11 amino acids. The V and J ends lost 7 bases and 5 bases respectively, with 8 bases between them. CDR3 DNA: TGCAGTGGTCGGCGGAATGAAAAACTGTTTTTT. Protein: CSGRRNEKLFF.

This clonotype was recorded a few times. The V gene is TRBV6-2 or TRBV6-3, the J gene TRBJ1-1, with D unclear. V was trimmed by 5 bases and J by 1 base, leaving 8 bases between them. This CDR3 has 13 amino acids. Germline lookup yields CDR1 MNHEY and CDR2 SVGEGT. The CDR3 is CASSARRNTEAFF. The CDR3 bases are TGTGCCAGCAGTGCCAGGCGGAACACTGAAGCTTTCTTT.

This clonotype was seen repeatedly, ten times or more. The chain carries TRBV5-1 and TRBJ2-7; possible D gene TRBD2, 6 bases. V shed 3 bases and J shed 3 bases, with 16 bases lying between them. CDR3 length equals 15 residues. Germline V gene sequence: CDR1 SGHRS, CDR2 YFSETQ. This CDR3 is CASSSIAGGGYEQYF. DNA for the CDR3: TGCGCCAGCAGCTCTATCGCCGGGGGAGGCTACGAGCAGTACTTC.

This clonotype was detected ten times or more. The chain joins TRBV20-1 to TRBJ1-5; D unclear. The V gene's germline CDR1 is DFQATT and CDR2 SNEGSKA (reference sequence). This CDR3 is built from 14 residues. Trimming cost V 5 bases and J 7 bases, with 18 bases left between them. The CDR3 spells CSAFWIGGKQPQHF. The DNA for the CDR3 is TGCAGTGCTTTTTGGATAGGAGGAAAGCAGCCCCAGCATTTT.

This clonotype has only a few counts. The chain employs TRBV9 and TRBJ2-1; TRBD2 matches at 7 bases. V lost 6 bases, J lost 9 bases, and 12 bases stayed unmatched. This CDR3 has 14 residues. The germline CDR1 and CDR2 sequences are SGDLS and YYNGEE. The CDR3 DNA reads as TGTGCCAGCACCCGGGACGGGAGGATGGGTGAGCAGTTCTTC. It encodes CASTRDGRMGEQFF.

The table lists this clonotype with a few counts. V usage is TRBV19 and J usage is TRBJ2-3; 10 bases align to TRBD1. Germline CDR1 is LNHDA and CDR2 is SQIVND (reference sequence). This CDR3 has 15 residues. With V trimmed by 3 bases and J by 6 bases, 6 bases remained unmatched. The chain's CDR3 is CASSIRTGGVDTQYF. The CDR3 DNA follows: TGTGCCAGTAGTATTAGGACAGGGGGTGTGGATACGCAGTATTTT.

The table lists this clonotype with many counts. CDR3 in amino acids: CASSQGTAYGYTF. CDR3 nucleotide sequence: TGTGCCAGCAGCCAGGGGACAGCCTATGGCTACACCTTC. V usage is TRBV6-1 and J usage is TRBJ1-2; 7 bases align to TRBD1. V was clipped by 6 bases and J by 4 bases; unmatched bases: 5. There are 13 residues in the CDR3. Germline-derived CDR1 and CDR2 are MNHNS and SASEGT.

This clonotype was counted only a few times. DNA of the CDR3: TGTGCCAGCCTTTCACCCGAAGGGGAGACCCAGTACTTC. Its translation is CASLSPEGETQYF. The genes are TRBV27 and TRBJ2-5; D gene ambiguous. The CDR3 covers 13 residues. Germline CDR1 is MNHEY and CDR2 is SMNVEV (reference sequence). Trimming removed 8 bases from V and 5 bases from J, with 15 bases in between.

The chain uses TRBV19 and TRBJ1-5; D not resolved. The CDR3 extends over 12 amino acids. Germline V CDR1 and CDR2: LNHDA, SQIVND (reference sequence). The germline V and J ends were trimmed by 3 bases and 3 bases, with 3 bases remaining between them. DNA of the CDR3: TGTGCCAGTAGTATTCCCAATCAGCCCCAGCATTTT. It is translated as CASSIPNQPQHF.